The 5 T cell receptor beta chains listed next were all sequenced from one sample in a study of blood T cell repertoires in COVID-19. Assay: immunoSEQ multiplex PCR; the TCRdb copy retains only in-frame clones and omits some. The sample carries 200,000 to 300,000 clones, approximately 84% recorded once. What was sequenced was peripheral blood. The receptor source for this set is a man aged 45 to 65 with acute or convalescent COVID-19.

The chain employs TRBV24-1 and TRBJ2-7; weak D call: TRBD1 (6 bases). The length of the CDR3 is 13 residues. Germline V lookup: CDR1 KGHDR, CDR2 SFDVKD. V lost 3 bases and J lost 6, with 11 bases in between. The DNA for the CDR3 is TGTGCCACCAGTGATACGACAGGCTCCGAGCAGTACTTC. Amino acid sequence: CATSDTTGSEQYF.

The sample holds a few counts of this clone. The CDR3 loop reads CASSLGGQGPEPQHF. CDR3 in DNA: TGCGCCAGCAGCTTGGGGGGACAGGGCCCTGAGCCCCAGCATTTT. The chain is built from TRBV5-1 and TRBJ1-5; 9 bases agree with TRBD1. The CDR3 has 15 residues. In germline, CDR1 is SGHRS, CDR2 YFSETQ. Germline trimming cut 0 bases from V and 8 bases from J; bases unmatched to any gene: 6.

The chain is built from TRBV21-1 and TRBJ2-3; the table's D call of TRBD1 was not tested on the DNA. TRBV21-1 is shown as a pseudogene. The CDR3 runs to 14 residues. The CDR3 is CASSPRTRTASEYF. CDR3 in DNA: TGTGCCAGCAGCCCTAGGACGAGGACAGCCTCCGAGTATTTT.

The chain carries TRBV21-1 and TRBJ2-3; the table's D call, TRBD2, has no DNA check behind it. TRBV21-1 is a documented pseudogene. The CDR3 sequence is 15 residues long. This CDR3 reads CASRREDGVTDTQYF. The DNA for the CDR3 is TGTGCCAGCCGGCGGGAGGACGGTGTCACAGATACGCAGTATTTT.

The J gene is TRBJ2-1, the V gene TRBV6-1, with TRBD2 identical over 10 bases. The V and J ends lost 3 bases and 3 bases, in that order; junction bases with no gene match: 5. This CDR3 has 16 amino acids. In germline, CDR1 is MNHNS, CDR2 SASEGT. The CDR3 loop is CASSDGSGGLYNEQFF. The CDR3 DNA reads TGTGCCAGCAGTGATGGTAGCGGGGGGCTCTACAATGAGCAGTTCTTC.